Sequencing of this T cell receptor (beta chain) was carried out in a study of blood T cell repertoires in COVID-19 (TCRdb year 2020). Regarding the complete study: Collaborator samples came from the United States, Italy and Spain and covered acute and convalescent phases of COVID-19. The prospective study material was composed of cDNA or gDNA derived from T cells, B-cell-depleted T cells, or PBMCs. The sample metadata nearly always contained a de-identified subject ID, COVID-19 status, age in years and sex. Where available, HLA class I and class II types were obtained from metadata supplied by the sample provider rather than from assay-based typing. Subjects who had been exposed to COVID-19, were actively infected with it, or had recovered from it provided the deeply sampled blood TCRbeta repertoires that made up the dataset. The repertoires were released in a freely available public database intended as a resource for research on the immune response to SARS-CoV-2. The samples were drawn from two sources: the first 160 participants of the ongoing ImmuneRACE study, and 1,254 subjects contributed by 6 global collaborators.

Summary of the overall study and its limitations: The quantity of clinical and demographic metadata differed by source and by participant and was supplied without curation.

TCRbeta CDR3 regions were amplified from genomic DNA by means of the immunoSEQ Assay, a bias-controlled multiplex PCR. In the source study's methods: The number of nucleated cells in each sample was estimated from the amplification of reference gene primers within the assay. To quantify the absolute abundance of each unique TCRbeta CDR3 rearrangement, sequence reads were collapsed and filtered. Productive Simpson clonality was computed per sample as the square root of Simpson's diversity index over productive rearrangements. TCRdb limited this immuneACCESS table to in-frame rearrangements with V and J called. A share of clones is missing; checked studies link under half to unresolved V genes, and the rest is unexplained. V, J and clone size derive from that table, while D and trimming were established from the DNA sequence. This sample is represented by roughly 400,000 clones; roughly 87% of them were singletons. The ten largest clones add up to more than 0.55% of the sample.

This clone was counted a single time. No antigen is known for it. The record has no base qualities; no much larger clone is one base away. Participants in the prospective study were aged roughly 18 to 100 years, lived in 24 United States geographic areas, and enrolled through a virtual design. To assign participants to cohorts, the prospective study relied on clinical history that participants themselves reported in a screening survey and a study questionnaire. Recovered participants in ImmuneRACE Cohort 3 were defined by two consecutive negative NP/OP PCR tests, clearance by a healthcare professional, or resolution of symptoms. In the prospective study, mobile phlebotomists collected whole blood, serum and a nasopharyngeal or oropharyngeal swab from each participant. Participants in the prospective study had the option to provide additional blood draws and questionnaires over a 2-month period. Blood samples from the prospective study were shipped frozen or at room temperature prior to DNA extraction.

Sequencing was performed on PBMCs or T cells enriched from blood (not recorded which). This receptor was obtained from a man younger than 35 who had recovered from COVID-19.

This receptor carries the CDR3 CASSHGTSGGDPQYF. Read as DNA, the sequence is TGTGCCAGCAGCCATGGTACTAGCGGGGGGGACCCGCAGTATTTT. The rearrangement joined TRBV11-2 to TRBJ2-3, with 13 bases in between that match TRBD2. From the germline V gene, CDR1 is SGHAT and CDR2 is FQNNGV. Trimming accounts for 5 bases at V and 10 bases at J, while the number of junction bases matched to no gene is 9. From the cysteine up to the phenylalanine, the CDR3 has a length of 15 residues. Of the read, only the CDR3 DNA is kept; its 45 bases are in frame from base 1.